These T cell receptor beta chains were read from a single sample in a study of shared clonotypes between healthy human individuals. Sequencing was performed with immunoSEQ multiplex PCR; in TCRdb, only in-frame clones are kept and a portion is missing. The table shows around 1,900,000 clones, with around 93% occurring only once. The material sequenced was naive CD8+ T cells from PBMCs. The receptor set was obtained from a man between 18 and 35 years old in good health. Some clones in this sample may be carry-over from other donors' samples. CDR3s include the opening cysteine and the closing phenylalanine or tryptophan. D genes are given only for firm matches. Expanded clones get a size class; other rows say once, few or many, or leave the size out.

j_call d_call v_call clone_size cdr3_nt cdr3_aa
TRBJ2-5 TRBD2 TRBV5-4 - TGTGCCAGCAGCTTGGTACCCCCTGGTTCAGCGGGAGTTCTTAAGGAGACCCAGTACTTC CASSLVPPGSAGVLKETQYF
TRBJ2-1 TRBD1 TRBV5-1 - TGCGCCAGCAGCTTAAACAGGGGGCCCTACAATGAGCAGTTCTTC CASSLNRGPYNEQFF
TRBJ2-2 - TRBV10-2 - TGCGCCACGACAAGTAACACCGGGGAGCTGTTTTTT CATTSNTGELFF
TRBJ1-5 - TRBV27 - TGTGCCAGCAGTTTAGCCAGGGGACCCAATCAGCCCCAGCATTTT CASSLARGPNQPQHF
TRBJ2-5 TRBD2 TRBV9 - TGTGCCAGCAGCGTAGACTATGCTAGCGGACTAACGGGGACCCAGTACTTC CASSVDYASGLTGTQYF
TRBJ2-6 - TRBV29-1 - TGCAGCGTTGCGGGCAGCAGGGAACACTCTGGGGCCAACGTCCTGACTTTC CSVAGSREHSGANVLTF
TRBJ2-7 TRBD2 TRBV19 - TGTGCCAGTAGCCTTACTAGCGGGGATTCCTACGAGCAGTACTTC CASSLTSGDSYEQYF
TRBJ1-3 - TRBV7-9 - TGTGCCAGCAGCTCTTACTCCTCTTCTGGAAACACCATATATTTT CASSSYSSSGNTIYF
TRBJ2-7 - TRBV29-1 - TGCAGCGTTGAGGACGGAGGGCCTCTCTCCTACGAGCAGTACTTC CSVEDGGPLSYEQYF
TRBJ1-1 - TRBV5-4 - TGTGCCAGCAGCTGGGGTAAGGCGTGGGAGCACACTGAAGCTTTCTTT CASSWGKAWEHTEAFF
TRBJ1-1 - TRBV27 - TGTGCCAGCAGTCTGGACCCTGCAGGCACTGAAGCTTTCTTT CASSLDPAGTEAFF
TRBJ2-5 TRBD1 TRBV28 - TGTGCCAGCAGTTTAGTGGGACAGGGGGAGACCCAGTACTTC CASSLVGQGETQYF
TRBJ1-4 - TRBV4-2 - TGTGCCAGCAGCCAAGCCTTTCACAGGGCCCCACCCCCAAATGAAAAACTGTTTTTT CASSQAFHRAPPPNEKLFF
TRBJ2-3 TRBD2 TRBV4-1 - TGCGCCAGCAGCCCTACTAGCGGGAGGGCCACTAGCACAGATACGCAGTATTTT CASSPTSGRATSTDTQYF
TRBJ2-1 TRBD1 TRBV7-9 - TGTGCCAGCAGCCCGGGACAGGGTATCAGTGAGCAGTTCTTC CASSPGQGISEQFF
TRBJ1-1 - TRBV29-1 - TGCAGCGCAACGCCTGGTCGAACAGCCGTTGAAGCTTTCTTT CSATPGRTAVEAFF
TRBJ2-1 - TRBV25-1 - TGTGCCAGCAGTGAAGGTGTAGACCCTACCTCCTACAATGAGCAGTTCTTC CASSEGVDPTSYNEQFF
TRBJ2-1 - TRBV10-3 once TGTGCCATCACTTCGAAGAATTACAATGAGCAGTTCTTC CAITSKNYNEQFF
TRBJ1-5 - TRBV6-5 - TGTGCCAGCAGTTGGGCCTCCAATCAGCCCCAGCATTTT CASSWASNQPQHF
TRBJ2-2 TRBD1 TRBV19 - TGTGCCACCAAGGACAGGGGGCGAAACACCGGGGAGCTGTTTTTT CATKDRGRNTGELFF
TRBJ2-1 TRBD2 TRBV5-4 - TGTGCCAGCAGCTTGGGCGGGCTAAGCGGGAGGGACAATGAGCAGTTCTTC CASSLGGLSGRDNEQFF
TRBJ1-1 - TRBV6-5 - TGTGCCAGCGGAAGACAGATGAACACTGAAGCTTTCTTT CASGRQMNTEAFF
TRBJ2-1 TRBD2 TRBV10-3 - TGTGCCATCAGTGATAGGCTAGCGGGAGAAGGAGGCAATGAGCAGTTCTTC CAISDRLAGEGGNEQFF
TRBJ2-5 - TRBV27 - TGTGCCAGCAGTTTAGTGCCCACCCGAAGGGAGACCCAGTACTTC CASSLVPTRRETQYF
TRBJ2-7 - TRBV27 - TGTGCCAGCGGGTTAATAGGCGGTTACGAGCAGTACTTC CASGLIGGYEQYF
TRBJ2-2 - TRBV29-1 - TGCAGCGCCCTAAAAGGGGGGACCGGGGAGCTGTTTTTT CSALKGGTGELFF
TRBJ2-1 - TRBV7-9 - TGTGCCAGCAGCCCACAAGTAGGGGCCGAGAATGAGCAGTTCTTC CASSPQVGAENEQFF
TRBJ1-2 - TRBV6-1 - TGTGCCAGCAGTGAAGTTGGGGGGGGAAAGGTTGGCTACACCTTC CASSEVGGGKVGYTF
TRBJ2-5 - TRBV6-1 - TGTGCCAGCAGTGAAAGGGCGGTAACAAAAGAGACCCAGTACTTC CASSERAVTKETQYF
TRBJ1-5 TRBD1 TRBV9 - TGTGCCAGCAGCCGGGACAGGGGTAGCAATCAGCCCCAGCATTTT CASSRDRGSNQPQHF
TRBJ2-7 TRBD2 TRBV7-8 - TGTGCCAGCAGCTCGCGGACTAGCGGGGACCCTCGGCAGTACTTC CASSSRTSGDPRQYF
TRBJ2-3 TRBD2 TRBV5-8 - TGTGCCAGCAGCTCCCCATGGGGACTAGCGGGAGGAAGCACAGATACGCAGTATTTT CASSSPWGLAGGSTDTQYF
TRBJ2-6 - TRBV10-2 - TGCGCCAGCAGACCTAGAGGACAGTCGACGTCTGGGGCCAACGTCCTGACTTTC CASRPRGQSTSGANVLTF
TRBJ2-2 TRBD2 TRBV7-9 - TGTGCCAGCAGCTTAGGGACTAGTGGCACCGGGGAGCTGTTTTTT CASSLGTSGTGELFF
TRBJ2-5 - TRBV7-3 - TGTGCCAGCAGCCCTCGTGGAACACAAGAGACCCAGTACTTC CASSPRGTQETQYF
TRBJ2-2 - TRBV11-2 - TGTGCCAGCACCGTGGGATCGAACACCGGGGAGCTGTTTTTT CASTVGSNTGELFF
TRBJ2-3 - TRBV7-3 - TGTGCCAGCAGCTTATTAGCGGCTAGCACAGATACGCAGTATTTT CASSLLAASTDTQYF
TRBJ2-1 - TRBV29-1 - TGCAGCGTTGCTCGGGACTTTAAAGACCATGAGCAGTTCTTC CSVARDFKDHEQFF
TRBJ2-2 TRBD2 TRBV10-3 - TGTGCCATCGAGCGGGAGACCGGGGAGCTGTTTTTT CAIERETGELFF
TRBJ2-7 TRBD1 TRBV15 - TGTGCCACCAGCAGAACTCGGACAGGGGCCGACTACGAGCAGTACTTC CATSRTRTGADYEQYF
TRBJ1-4 - TRBV27 - TGTGCCAGCAGGACCGGGACACACTATGAAAAACTGTTTTTT CASRTGTHYEKLFF
TRBJ1-5 TRBD1 TRBV28 - TGTGCCAGCAGTTTACCCAGGGGGCGTTATCAGCCCCAGCATTTT CASSLPRGRYQPQHF
TRBJ1-6 - TRBV4-1 - TGCGCCAGCAGCCAAAGTGGGCGGAGCTCCTATAATTCACCCCTCCACTTT CASSQSGRSSYNSPLHF
TRBJ1-2 TRBD1 TRBV28 - TGTGCCAGCACACACATGCCCAAACAGGGGGAACATGGCTACACCTTC CASTHMPKQGEHGYTF
TRBJ2-7 TRBD1 TRBV10-2 - TGCGCCAGTCGACAGGGCATGGACTACGAGCAGTACTTC CASRQGMDYEQYF
TRBJ2-1 - TRBV5-1 - TGCGCCAGCAGCTTGGGGCCTACAGGGGGCGCGGCGGGAGGGTCAGAGCAGTTCTTC CASSLGPTGGAAGGSEQFF
TRBJ2-7 TRBD2 TRBV9 once TGTGCCAGCAGCGCTAGCGGGAGACACGAGCAGTACTTC CASSASGRHEQYF
TRBJ1-4 TRBD1 TRBV13 - TGTGCCAGCAGCTTAAGACAGGGACGAAAACTGTTTTTT CASSLRQGRKLFF
TRBJ2-7 - TRBV28 - TGTGCCAGCAGTTTAATGGGAAGAAGGGACGAGCAGTACTTC CASSLMGRRDEQYF